The entry below gives a single T cell receptor (beta chain) sequence along with its context. The data stem from a study of blood T cell repertoires in COVID-19. Background on the study: Spain, Italy and the United States supplied samples that represented acute and convalescent COVID-19. T cells, B-cell-depleted T cells, or PBMCs supplied cDNA or gDNA.

The authors' processing: Cell counts per sample came from amplifying reference gene primers. Here immunoSEQ multiplex PCR was the method, and the copy in TCRdb shows in-frame clones only, minus some. V and J calls and clone size follow that table, whereas D and trimming were derived from the DNA. The data contain approximately 90,000 clones, 75% to 85% of them singletons. There are 14 residues in the CDR3. Per the germline V gene, CDR1 is SGHRS and CDR2 is YFSETQ. The V and J ends lost 4 bases and 0 bases respectively, with 10 bases between them. This receptor was identified in a man in his 60s with acute or convalescent COVID-19. Specimen: peripheral blood. This chain connects TRBV5-1 to TRBJ1-1; tentatively, D is TRBD1 (6 bases). The CDR3 coding sequence is TGCGCCAGCAGCGTGACAGGATTGAACACTGAAGCTTTCTTT. Translation gives CASSVTGLNTEAFF. Using reference TRBV5-1 and TRBJ1-1 for the parts outside the CDR3, the full variable domain is KAGVTQTPRYLIKTRGQQVTLSCSPISGHRSVSWYQQTPGQGLQFLFEYFSETQRNKGNFPGRFSGRQFSNSRSEMNVSTLELGDSALYLCASSVTGLNTEAFFGQGTRLTVV.